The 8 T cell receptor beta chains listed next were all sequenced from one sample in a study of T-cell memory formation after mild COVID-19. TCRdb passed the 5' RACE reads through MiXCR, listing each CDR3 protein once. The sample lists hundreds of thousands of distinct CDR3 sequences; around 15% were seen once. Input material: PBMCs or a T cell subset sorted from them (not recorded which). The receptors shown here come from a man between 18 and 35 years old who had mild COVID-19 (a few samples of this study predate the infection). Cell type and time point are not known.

The CDR3 here is CASSPGYHEQYF. The CDR3 DNA sequence: TGTGCCAGCTCACCAGGGTACCACGAGCAGTACTTC. The chain recombines TRBV18 with TRBJ2-7; no clear D gene. The CDR3 is 12 residues long. Germline lookup yields CDR1 KGHSH and CDR2 LQKENI. Trimming left V 2 bases short and J 5 bases short, with 7 bases between.

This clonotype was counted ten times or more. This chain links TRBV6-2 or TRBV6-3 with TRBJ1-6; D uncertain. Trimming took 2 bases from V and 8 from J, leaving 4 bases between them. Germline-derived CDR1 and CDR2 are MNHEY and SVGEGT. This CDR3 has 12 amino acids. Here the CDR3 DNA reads TGTGCCAGCAGTTACCGGGATTCACCCCTCCACTTT. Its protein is CASSYRDSPLHF.

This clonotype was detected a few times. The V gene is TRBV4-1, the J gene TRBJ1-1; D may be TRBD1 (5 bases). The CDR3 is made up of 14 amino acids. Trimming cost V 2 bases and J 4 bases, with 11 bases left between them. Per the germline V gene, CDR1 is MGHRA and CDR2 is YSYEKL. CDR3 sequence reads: CASSQRGEGTEAFF. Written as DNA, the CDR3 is TGCGCCAGCAGCCAAAGGGGTGAGGGCACTGAAGCTTTCTTT.

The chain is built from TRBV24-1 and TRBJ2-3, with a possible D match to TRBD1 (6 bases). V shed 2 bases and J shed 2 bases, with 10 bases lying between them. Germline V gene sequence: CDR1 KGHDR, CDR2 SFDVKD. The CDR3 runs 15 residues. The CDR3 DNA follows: TGTGCCACCAGTGATTCGTGGACAGTCACAGATACGCAGTATTTT. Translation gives CATSDSWTVTDTQYF.

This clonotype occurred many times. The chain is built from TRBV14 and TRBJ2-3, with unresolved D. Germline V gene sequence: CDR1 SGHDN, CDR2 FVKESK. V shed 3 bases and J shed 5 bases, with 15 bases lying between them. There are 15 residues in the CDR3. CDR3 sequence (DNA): TGTGCCAGCAGCCAGACTTTCCCCGAGGAAGATACGCAGTATTTT. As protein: CASSQTFPEEDTQYF. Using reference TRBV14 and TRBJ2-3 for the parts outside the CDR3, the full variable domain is EAGVTQFPSHSVIEKGQTVTLRCDPISGHDNLYWYRRVMGKEIKFLLHFVKESKQDESGMPNNRFLAERTGGTYSTLKVQPAELEDSGVYFCASSQTFPEEDTQYFGPGTRLTVL.

The CDR3 DNA reads TGTGCCAGCAGCCAAGATAACTCGGTAGTTCAGCCCCAGCATTTT. Protein product: CASSQDNSVVQPQHF. The V gene is TRBV4-2, the J gene TRBJ1-5; D remains unclear. CDR1 LGHNA and CDR2 YNFKEQ come from the germline V gene. This CDR3 is 15 amino acids long. Trimming cost V 0 bases and J 6 bases, with 12 bases left between them.

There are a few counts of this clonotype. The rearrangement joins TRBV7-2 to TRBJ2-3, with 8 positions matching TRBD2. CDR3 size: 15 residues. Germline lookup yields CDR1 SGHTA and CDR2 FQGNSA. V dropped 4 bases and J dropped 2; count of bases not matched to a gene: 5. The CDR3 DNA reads TGTGCCAGCAGCTACGGACTAGCATACACAGATACGCAGTATTTT. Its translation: CASSYGLAYTDTQYF.

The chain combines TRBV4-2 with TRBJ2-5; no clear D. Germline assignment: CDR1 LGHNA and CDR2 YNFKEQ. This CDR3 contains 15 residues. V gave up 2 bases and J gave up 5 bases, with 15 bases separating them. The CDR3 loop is CASSQRSLNIETQYF. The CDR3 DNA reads TGTGCCAGCAGCCAACGGTCCCTAAACATTGAGACCCAGTACTTC.